One and the same sample provided the 31 T cell receptor beta chains below, sequenced in a study of blood T cell repertoires in COVID-19. Some clones are missing from TCRdb's copy, which holds only in-frame ones; the method was immunoSEQ multiplex PCR. Of 370,000 or so clones in the sample, 70% to 90% were seen once. The sequencing input was PBMCs or T cells enriched from blood (not recorded which). The receptors stem from a young man who had recovered from COVID-19.

This clone was detected once. The chain employs TRBV10-3 and TRBJ2-7, with TRBD1 matching over 7 bases. This CDR3 spans 14 amino acids. V shed 4 bases, J shed 0 bases, and the junction held 3 bases outside the gene matches. Germline CDR1 ENHRY, CDR2 SYGVKD. This CDR3 is CAISGQGDSYEQYF. DNA of the CDR3: TGTGCCATCAGTGGACAGGGAGACTCCTACGAGCAGTACTTC.

V gene TRBV19 combines with J gene TRBJ2-7; 9 nucleotides match TRBD1. The junction had 8 bases not matched to a gene; V was cut back by 9 bases and J by 5 bases. The CDR3 runs to 13 residues. The germline V gene has CDR1 LNHDA and CDR2 SQIVND (reference sequence). The CDR3 region is CASTTQGANEQYF. The CDR3 nucleotides are TGTGCCAGCACCACACAGGGGGCCAACGAGCAGTACTTC.

The chain combines TRBV29-1 with TRBJ2-3, with TRBD2 identical over 7 bases. This CDR3 comprises 16 residues. Germline lookup yields CDR1 SQVTM and CDR2 ANQGSEA. Germline trimming cut 1 base from V and 5 bases from J; bases unmatched to any gene: 12. The CDR3 bases are TGCAGCGTTGAAGTGGGGAGGGTCGGACACGGAGATACGCAGTATTTT. It codes for CSVEVGRVGHGDTQYF.

The chain carries TRBV2 and TRBJ1-4, with TRBD1 identical over 10 bases. The germline gives CDR1 SNHLY, CDR2 FYNNEI. J gave up 8 bases and V 4 bases, and 10 bases lay outside the gene matches. The CDR3 sequence is 16 residues long. CDR3 region: CASSARDRGIGEKLFF. The CDR3 DNA reads TGTGCCAGCAGTGCCCGGGACAGGGGAATTGGGGAAAAACTGTTTTTT. Full variable domain (rest looked up from reference TRBV2 and TRBJ1-4): EPEVTQTPSHQVTQMGQEVILRCVPISNHLYFYWYRQILGQKVEFLVSFYNNEISEKSEIFDDQFSVERPDGSNFTLKIRSTKLEDSAMYFCASSARDRGIGEKLFFGSGTQLSVL.

For this clone: This sample includes further DNA sequences coding for the same CDR3. The chain links TRBV15 to TRBJ1-2; D remains ambiguous. Trimming took 0 bases from V and 2 from J, leaving 4 bases between them. Germline V CDR1 and CDR2: LNHNV, YYDKDF (reference sequence). The CDR3 has 13 residues. This CDR3 is CATSRDLNYGYTF. CDR3 bases: TGTGCCACCAGCAGAGACCTAAACTATGGCTACACCTTC.

The rearrangement joins TRBV6-5 to TRBJ2-1; 8 nucleotides align to TRBD1. This CDR3 has 13 residues. Trimming at V came to 6 bases and at J to 8 bases, leaving 6 bases not matched to a gene. Germline V gene lookup returns CDR1 MNHEY and CDR2 SVGAGI. The CDR3 region has the DNA TGTGCCAGCAGCGAGGACAGGGTAGATGAGCAGTTCTTC. Protein sequence: CASSEDRVDEQFF.

The chain combines TRBV3-1 (or the pseudogene TRBV3-2) with TRBJ2-7; D might be TRBD2 (5 bases). Germline CDR1 is LGHDT and CDR2 is YNNKEL (reference sequence). V gave up 1 base and J gave up 5 bases, with 12 bases separating them. The CDR3 extends over 14 amino acids. CDR3 coding DNA: TGTGCCAGCAGCCAAGCACTAGTGGGCCACGAGCAGTACTTC. Its translation is CASSQALVGHEQYF.

The rearrangement uses TRBV19 and TRBJ1-5; TRBD1 agrees at 9 bases. The CDR3 sequence is 15 residues long. CDR1 and CDR2 from the germline V gene are LNHDA and SQIVND (reference sequence). V shed 5 bases and J 2 bases; nucleotides not matched to a gene: 4. Written as DNA, the CDR3 is TGTGCCAGTAGTGGAAGGACAGGGGGCAATCAGCCCCAGCATTTT. It yields the protein CASSGRTGGNQPQHF.

The rearrangement uses TRBV5-1 and TRBJ2-1; D is ambiguous. The CDR3 loop spans 13 amino acids. V dropped 2 bases and J dropped 7 bases, with 10 bases sitting between them. Germline CDR1 is SGHRS and CDR2 is YFSETQ. The chain's CDR3 is CASSFDPRNEQFF. CDR3 coding DNA: TGCGCCAGCAGCTTCGACCCGAGGAATGAGCAGTTCTTC.

The chain is built from TRBV2 and TRBJ2-6, with D perhaps matching TRBD2 (7 bases). V dropped 7 bases and J dropped 2 bases, with 15 bases sitting between them. CDR1 and CDR2 (germline): SNHLY, FYNNEI. The CDR3 is 16 residues long. DNA for the CDR3: TGTGCCAGCACCCTGGGAGGGGGAACTGGGGCCAACGTCCTGACTTTC. Residues: CASTLGGGTGANVLTF.

The rearrangement links TRBV6-5 to TRBJ1-1; D call uncertain. Trimming took off 5 bases at V and 1 base at J, with 11 bases between the two ends. The CDR3 totals 14 residues. Germline assignment: CDR1 MNHEY and CDR2 SVGAGI. In DNA, the CDR3 is TGTGCCAGCAGTCTCCGGGGTCAGAACACTGAAGCTTTCTTT. This translates into CASSLRGQNTEAFF.

This rearrangement joins TRBV19 to TRBJ1-2; D is perhaps TRBD1 (6 bases). CDR1 is LNHDA and CDR2 is SQIVND in the germline V gene (reference sequence). V dropped 2 bases and J dropped 2 bases, with 6 bases sitting between them. This CDR3 is 13 amino acids long. CDR3 bases: TGTGCCAGTAGTATACAGGGGAACTATGGCTACACCTTC. It codes for CASSIQGNYGYTF.

The V gene is TRBV7-9, the J gene TRBJ2-1, with 11 nucleotides matching TRBD1. This CDR3 is built from 15 residues. V trimming: 5 bases; J trimming: 3 bases; junction bases outside the gene matches: 3. Germline V gives CDR1 SEHNR, CDR2 FQNEAQ (reference sequence). The CDR3 region is CASSRGTGGYNEQFF. The CDR3 nucleotides read TGTGCCAGCAGCCGCGGGACAGGGGGCTACAATGAGCAGTTCTTC.

The chain couples TRBV18 to TRBJ2-2; D remains unclear. CDR3 length: 17 residues. V was clipped by 1 base and J by 2 bases, with 14 bases between them. Germline assignment: CDR1 KGHSH and CDR2 LQKENI. The CDR3 coding sequence is TGTGCCAGCTCACCACTAAACCCACAGCTTAACACCGGGGAGCTGTTTTTT. Translating it yields CASSPLNPQLNTGELFF.

J is TRBJ1-2 and V is TRBV7-2, with D uncertain. This CDR3 comprises 14 residues. V lost 2 bases and J 8 bases, leaving 15 bases between the germline ends. Germline V gives CDR1 SGHTA, CDR2 FQGNSA. This CDR3 reads CASSLMPPDGGYTF. Written as DNA, the CDR3 is TGTGCCAGCAGCTTAATGCCCCCAGACGGGGGCTACACCTTC.

The rearrangement links TRBV5-1 to TRBJ2-1; 7 bases are a match to TRBD2. This CDR3 is 15 amino acids long. CDR1 is SGHRS and CDR2 is YFSETQ in the germline V gene. The ends lost 4 bases at V and 9 bases at J; junction bases unmatched: 13. CDR3 loop: CASSPGGTHLGEQFF. The CDR3 DNA reads TGCGCCAGCAGCCCCGGGGGGACCCACCTTGGTGAGCAGTTCTTC.

This rearrangement joins TRBV6-5 to TRBJ1-1; 8 bases agree with TRBD1. This CDR3 is 14 amino acids long. Losses at the gene ends were 7 bases for V and 4 bases for J; bases not matched to a gene: 8. In germline, CDR1 is MNHEY, CDR2 SVGAGI. The DNA of the CDR3 is TGTGCCAGCATCCGAGGACAGGGTTTCACTGAAGCTTTCTTT. Encoded protein: CASIRGQGFTEAFF.

The CDR3 loop is CASSAGTGGVTEAFF. The DNA for the CDR3 is TGTGCCAGCAGCGCCGGGACAGGCGGGGTCACTGAAGCTTTCTTT. The genes are TRBV9 and TRBJ1-1, with TRBD1 matching 8 bases. V shed 3 bases, J shed 4 bases, and the junction held 8 bases outside the gene matches. The germline CDR1 and CDR2 sequences are SGDLS and YYNGEE. The CDR3 runs 15 residues.

This clone was picked up a small number of times. V is TRBV9 and J is TRBJ1-1, with D possibly being TRBD1 (6 bases). The CDR3 spans 12 residues. The germline V and J ends were trimmed by 4 bases and 5 bases, with 9 bases remaining between them. CDR1 and CDR2 (germline): SGDLS, YYNGEE. The CDR3 spells CASSTGQTEAFF. The CDR3 coding sequence is TGTGCCAGCAGCACTGGACAGACTGAAGCTTTCTTT.

The V call is TRBV18, the J call TRBJ2-2, with TRBD2 matching over 7 bases. V lost 3 bases and J lost 6; bases outside the gene matches: 10. CDR3 length: 16 amino acids. Germline CDR1 reads KGHSH; CDR2 reads LQKENI. The CDR3, as DNA: TGTGCCAGCTCACCGCCGGGACTAATCTATGCCGGGGAGCTGTTTTTT. Its protein product is CASSPPGLIYAGELFF.

The V call is TRBV10-3, the J call TRBJ2-7, with D tentatively TRBD1 (5 bases). This CDR3 is 13 amino acids long. Germline V gene sequence: CDR1 ENHRY, CDR2 SYGVKD. The germline V and J ends were trimmed by 6 bases and 7 bases, with 16 bases remaining between them. The CDR3 spells CAISQGYSEEQYF. The CDR3 bases are TGTGCCATCAGCCAGGGTTACAGTGAAGAGCAGTACTTC.

The CDR3 DNA reads as TGCGCCAGCAGCCAAAACTCAGGGAACACTGAAGCTTTCTTT. This encodes CASSQNSGNTEAFF. The rearrangement links TRBV4-3 to TRBJ1-1; the D is unclear. Deletions cut 2 bases from V and 1 base from J, with 8 bases between. Germline V gene sequence: CDR1 LGHNA, CDR2 YSLEER. This CDR3 has 14 amino acids.

This rearrangement joins TRBV7-8 to TRBJ1-1, with 7 bases identical to TRBD1. CDR3 length: 14 residues. The V segment lost 6 bases and the J segment 2 bases; nucleotides outside the gene matches: 6. Germline assignment: CDR1 SGHVS and CDR2 FQNEAQ. The CDR3 DNA reads TGTGCCAGCAGGATACAGGGGCTAAACACTGAAGCTTTCTTT. Encoded protein: CASRIQGLNTEAFF.

The sample holds a few counts of this clone. V usage is TRBV10-3 and J usage is TRBJ1-5; D might be TRBD1 (6 bases). V was trimmed by 3 bases and J by 5 bases, leaving 11 bases between them. Looked up from germline, CDR1 is ENHRY and CDR2 is SYGVKD. The CDR3 spans 14 residues. CDR3 nucleotides: TGTGCCATCAGTGACTTACAGGGTGATCAGCCCCAGCATTTT. Translating gives CAISDLQGDQPQHF.

This clone was observed once. The V call is TRBV29-1, the J call TRBJ2-3; D unresolved. V shed 4 bases and J shed 5 bases, with 7 bases lying between them. The CDR3 has 11 amino acids. Germline values: CDR1 SQVTM, CDR2 ANQGSEA. The CDR3, as DNA: TGCAGCGTTGTTCGAGGAGATACGCAGTATTTT. This sequence encodes CSVVRGDTQYF.

The chain joins TRBV5-1 to TRBJ2-5, with TRBD2 matching over 15 bases. The V segment lost 3 bases and the J segment 1 base; nucleotides outside the gene matches: 4. This CDR3 spans 17 amino acids. Per the germline V gene, CDR1 is SGHRS and CDR2 is YFSETQ. Here the CDR3 reads CASSWGTSGGSQETQYF. CDR3 nucleotides: TGCGCCAGCAGCTGGGGGACTAGCGGGGGGAGCCAAGAGACCCAGTACTTC.

In this sample, this clone turned up once. This chain uses TRBV4-3 with TRBJ1-4; TRBD1 matches 9 bases. This CDR3 is 13 amino acids long. CDR1 and CDR2 from the germline V gene are LGHNA and YSLEER. With V trimmed by 0 bases and J by 12 bases, 2 bases remained unmatched. The CDR3 bases are TGCGCCAGCAGCCAAGACCGGGACAGGGAACTGTTTTTT. Protein sequence: CASSQDRDRELFF.

The chain links TRBV18 to TRBJ1-3, with 8 positions matching TRBD1. Losses at the gene ends were 5 bases for V and 1 base for J; bases not matched to a gene: 7. The CDR3 loop spans 16 amino acids. CDR1 is KGHSH, CDR2 LQKENI, per germline. CDR3 coding DNA: TGTGCCAGCTCAAGAGGGACAGGAGGTTCTGGAAACACCATATATTTT. Its protein is CASSRGTGGSGNTIYF. The full variable domain, rest sourced from reference TRBV18 and TRBJ1-3, is NAGVMQNPRHLVRRRGQEARLRCSPMKGHSHVYWYRQLPEEGLKFMVYLQKENIIDESGMPKERFSAEFPKEGPSILRIQQVVRGDSAAYFCASSRGTGGSGNTIYFGEGSWLTVV.

Of note for this clone: This sample also contains other DNA sequences that code for the same CDR3. The V gene is TRBV20-1, the J gene TRBJ1-2; D unresolved. There are 12 residues in the CDR3. V lost 3 bases and J lost 4, with 9 bases in between. Germline V lookup: CDR1 DFQATT, CDR2 SNEGSKA (reference sequence). The DNA of the CDR3 is TGCAGTGCTAGTCCCTTATCCTATGGCTACACCTTC. As protein: CSASPLSYGYTF.

The genes are TRBV2 and TRBJ1-1, with TRBD1 matching over 7 bases. V trimming: 6 bases; J trimming: 11 bases; junction bases outside the gene matches: 6. The CDR3 sequence is 11 residues long. Germline CDR1 SNHLY, CDR2 FYNNEI. Written as DNA, the CDR3 is TGTGCCAGCAGGGAGGGGGCGAGGGCTTTCTTT. Protein: CASREGARAFF.

The chain recombines TRBV27 with TRBJ1-1; tentatively, D is TRBD1 (6 bases). V was cut by 2 bases and J by 2 bases, with 9 bases left in between. This CDR3 contains 14 residues. The germline gives CDR1 MNHEY, CDR2 SMNVEV (reference sequence). This chain's CDR3 is CASSLGGSNTEAFF. CDR3 nucleotides: TGTGCCAGCAGTTTAGGGGGCAGCAACACTGAAGCTTTCTTT.